This T cell receptor beta chain was found in a study of blood T cell repertoires in COVID-19. As for the study in general: The study drew acute and convalescent COVID-19 samples from the United States, Italy and Spain. PBMCs, B-cell-depleted T cells, or T cells provided the cDNA or gDNA that made up the material.

Source study methods: Amplification with reference gene primers provided the estimates of nucleated cell counts. Generated by immunoSEQ multiplex PCR, the TCRdb table keeps only in-frame clones and is missing some. The DNA gave D and trimming, while V, J and clone size come from that table. The data show more than 30,000 clones, about 88% seen once. This CDR3 comprises 13 residues. The V end was cut by 8 bases, the J end by 6 bases, with 16 bases between. Germline CDR1 and CDR2: MNHEY and SVGAGI. Sequencing input: peripheral blood. J is TRBJ1-1 and V is TRBV6-5; D gene uncertain. The receptor was isolated from an elderly woman with active or convalescent COVID-19. This CDR3 reads CASLRGTGSEAFF. The CDR3 nucleotides are TGTGCCAGCCTCCGGGGTACGGGCTCTGAAGCTTTCTTT.